This T cell receptor (beta chain) was recorded in a study of PD-1 blockade in classical Hodgkin lymphoma. Broader study findings: Partial responders and progressors had significantly lower baseline TCR diversity.

All patients experienced relapse after autologous stem cell transplantation, and brentuximab vedotin exposure was variable. Sequencing used immunoSEQ multiplex PCR; TCRdb keeps in-frame clones, though not all of them. Of more than 55,000 clones in the sample, around nine tenths were seen once. In the case of this clone: Its antigen is not known.

Per germline, CDR1 MNHEY and CDR2 SVGAGI. The CDR3 has 12 amino acids. V lost 3 bases, J lost 11 bases, and 13 bases lay in between. The rearrangement links TRBV6-5 to TRBJ1-1; weak D call: TRBD1 (6 bases). The sample was peripheral blood mononuclear cells (PBMCs), taken before the second cycle of nivolumab. The TCR sequence derives from a human donor with classical Hodgkin lymphoma. CDR3 sequence reads: CASSYRGSTAFF. The CDR3 DNA reads TGTGCCAGCAGTTATAGGGGGTCTACGGCTTTCTTT.